The source of this T cell receptor (beta chain) is a study of neurological immune-mediated disorders. Whole-study results and caveats: The highest TCR clonal expansion occurred in HTLV-1-associated myelopathy; multiple sclerosis fell below healthy controls. Across subjects, no CDR3 amino acid sequence appeared in expanded clones of more than one subject, a finding that suggested private repertoires in all groups.

The CDR3 totals 15 residues. CDR1 and CDR2 (germline): DFQATT, SNEGSKA (reference sequence). Trimming took 3 bases from V and 7 from J, leaving 21 bases between them. Unsorted libraries came from 2 million PBMCs stored at -80 °C. This clonotype was recorded many times. Its antigen is unknown. The cDNA was synthesized by 5'RACE incorporating 10-nucleotide random UMIs. TCRdb re-called the 5' RACE reads through MiXCR, storing one row per CDR3 protein. The data show about 19,000 distinct CDR3 sequences, approximately 2.5% seen once. The rearrangement links TRBV20-1 to TRBJ1-1, with D unresolved. This TCR was sampled from a woman aged 18-29 years with multiple sclerosis. What was sequenced was PBMCs. The CDR3 DNA reads as TGCAGTGCTAGTAGTATAGGACGCCAACCAAATGAAGCTTTCTTT. It translates to CSASSIGRQPNEAFF.